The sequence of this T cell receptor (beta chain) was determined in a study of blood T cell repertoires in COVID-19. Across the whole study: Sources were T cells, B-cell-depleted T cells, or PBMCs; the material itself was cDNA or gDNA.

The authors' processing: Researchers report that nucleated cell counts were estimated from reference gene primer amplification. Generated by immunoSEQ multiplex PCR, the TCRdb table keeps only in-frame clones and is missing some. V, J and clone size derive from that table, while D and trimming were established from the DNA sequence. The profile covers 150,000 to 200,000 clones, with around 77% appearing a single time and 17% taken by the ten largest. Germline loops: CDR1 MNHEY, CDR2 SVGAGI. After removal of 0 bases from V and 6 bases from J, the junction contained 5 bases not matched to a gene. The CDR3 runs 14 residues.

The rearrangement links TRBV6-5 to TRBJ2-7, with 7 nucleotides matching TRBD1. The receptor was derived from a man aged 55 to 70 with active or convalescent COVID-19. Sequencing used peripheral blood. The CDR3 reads CASSYSGTAAEQYF. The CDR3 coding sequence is TGTGCCAGCAGTTACTCGGGGACAGCTGCCGAGCAGTACTTC.